A single sample is the source of the 15 T cell receptor beta chains below, sequenced in a study of blood T cell repertoires in COVID-19. The protocol was immunoSEQ multiplex PCR, while the TCRdb copy is restricted to in-frame clones and leaves out a portion. The sample holds some 240,000 clones, roughly 80% seen once. The material sequenced was peripheral blood. Source of these receptors: a woman between 55 and 75 years old with active or convalescent COVID-19.

This clone has a single count. The chain carries TRBV11-3 and TRBJ2-3; tentative D call: TRBD1 (6 bases). The V gene's germline CDR1 is SGHNT and CDR2 YENEEA. Trimming removed 0 bases from V and 3 bases from J, with 13 bases in between. The CDR3 spans 16 residues. The DNA of the CDR3 is TGTGCCAGCAGCTTAGATTCAGGGGTGGGGACAGATACGCAGTATTTT. Its translation: CASSLDSGVGTDTQYF.

This chain joins TRBV18 and TRBJ1-2, with D perhaps matching TRBD1 (5 bases). V was clipped by 1 base and J by 6 bases, with 24 bases between them. Germline assignment: CDR1 KGHSH and CDR2 LQKENI. The CDR3 runs to 18 residues. The DNA of the CDR3 is TGTGCCAGCTCACCACAAATACCCCGGGGGGGGGAGGAAGATGGCTACACCTTC. Encoded protein: CASSPQIPRGGEEDGYTF.

The rearrangement links TRBV7-2 to TRBJ1-2, with TRBD1 matching over 7 bases. CDR1 and CDR2 (germline): SGHTA, FQGNSA. Trimming at V came to 4 bases and at J to 1 base, leaving 6 bases not matched to a gene. The CDR3 runs to 15 residues. The CDR3 sequence is CASSYGQEFNYGYTF. As DNA, the CDR3 is TGTGCCAGCAGCTACGGACAGGAGTTTAACTATGGCTACACCTTC.

The V and J genes are TRBV4-2 and TRBJ2-7; unclear D gene. CDR3 size: 15 residues. The germline CDR1 and CDR2 sequences are LGHNA and YNFKEQ. Trimming cost V 0 bases and J 3 bases, with 12 bases left between them. The CDR3 reads CASSQDRSESYEQYF. The CDR3 DNA reads TGTGCCAGCAGCCAAGATCGGTCCGAGAGCTACGAGCAGTACTTC.

The V and J genes are TRBV6-1 and TRBJ2-5; a weak D match, TRBD1 (7 bases). The CDR3 is 14 amino acids. Per the germline V gene, CDR1 is MNHNS and CDR2 is SASEGT. V gave up 1 base and J gave up 5 bases, with 11 bases separating them. The CDR3 nucleotides read TGTGCCAGCAGTGAAGACAGGGGACTGGAGACCCAGTACTTC. Translation gives CASSEDRGLETQYF.

In this sample, this clone turned up a few times. This chain connects TRBV7-3 to TRBJ1-6, with D unclear. Germline-derived CDR1 and CDR2 are SGHTA and FQGTGA. The germline V and J ends were trimmed by 1 base and 5 bases, with 12 bases remaining between them. The CDR3 extends over 16 amino acids. The CDR3 coding sequence is TGTGCCAGCAGCTTAAGCGGTAGAGGGAATAATTCACCCCTCCACTTT. Encoded protein: CASSLSGRGNNSPLHF.

This clone was detected once. The genes are TRBV15 and TRBJ1-4; D call uncertain. Germline CDR1 reads LNHNV; CDR2 reads YYDKDF (reference sequence). V was cut by 1 base and J by 8 bases, with 5 bases left in between. This CDR3 has 12 residues. The CDR3 is CATSRGGEKLFF. The CDR3 DNA follows: TGTGCCACCAGCAGAGGAGGGGAAAAACTGTTTTTT.

The CDR3 DNA reads as TGTGCCAGCAGTGAAAGCTTCGGGACAGGGTGGGATCAGCCCCAGCATTTT. Its protein product is CASSESFGTGWDQPQHF. V gene TRBV6-1 combines with J gene TRBJ1-5; TRBD1 matches at 9 bases. The CDR3 contains 17 residues. Unmatched junction bases numbered 10, after V lost 2 bases and J lost 5 bases. Germline CDR1 is MNHNS and CDR2 is SASEGT.

There are a few counts of this clone. CDR3 sequence reads: CASSPSGVGRQYF. Written as DNA, the CDR3 is TGTGCCAGCAGCCCCTCGGGGGTAGGAAGGCAGTACTTC. V and J are TRBV27 and TRBJ2-7; a possible D gene is TRBD2 (6 bases). From germline, CDR1 is MNHEY and CDR2 SMNVEV (reference sequence). V was clipped by 6 bases and J by 9 bases, with 18 bases between them. The CDR3 covers 13 residues.

This chain uses TRBV4-1 with TRBJ1-4; D is possibly TRBD1 (6 bases). Trimming took 0 bases from V and 7 from J, leaving 24 bases between them. The CDR3 spans 19 residues. Germline loops: CDR1 MGHRA, CDR2 YSYEKL. As DNA, the CDR3 is TGCGCCAGCAGCCAAGATCCCTACACAATACAGGGTAGGGGTGAAAAACTGTTTTTT. It yields the protein CASSQDPYTIQGRGEKLFF.

The chain uses TRBV2 and TRBJ2-2, with 8 nucleotides matching TRBD1. Germline CDR1 is SNHLY and CDR2 is FYNNEI. With V trimmed by 5 bases and J by 4 bases, 6 bases remained unmatched. The length of the CDR3 is 15 residues. The CDR3 region has the DNA TGTGCCAGCAGTCCCCGACAGGGGACCACCGGGGAGCTGTTTTTT. It specifies CASSPRQGTTGELFF.

CDR3 residues: CASSLAGGVTSYGYTF. CDR3 nucleotides: TGTGCCAGCAGCTTAGCGGGGGGGGTAACCTCCTATGGCTACACCTTC. The J gene is TRBJ1-2, the V gene TRBV7-2; weak D call: TRBD1 (5 bases). The length of the CDR3 is 16 residues. Germline V CDR1 and CDR2: SGHTA, FQGNSA. Trimming removed 0 bases from V and 4 bases from J, with 15 bases in between.

The V call is TRBV5-4, the J call TRBJ2-5; 8 nucleotides align to TRBD2. CDR1 is SGHNT, CDR2 YYREEE, per germline (reference sequence). V gave up 4 bases and J gave up 5 bases; unmatched junction bases: 4. The CDR3 covers 13 residues. The CDR3 nucleotides read TGTGCCAGCAGCCTCTCTAGCGGGGAGACCCAGTACTTC. It encodes CASSLSSGETQYF.

J is TRBJ1-3 and V is TRBV21-1. TRBV21-1 is flagged as a pseudogene. The CDR3 is 17 residues long. The CDR3 sequence is CASSKRGRGSSGNTIYF. DNA for the CDR3: TGTGCCAGCAGCAAACGCGGTCGCGGGAGCTCTGGAAACACCATATATTTT.

This clone was seen a single time. The chain employs TRBV3-1 (or the pseudogene TRBV3-2) and TRBJ2-1; 7 bases are a match to TRBD2. Germline V gene lookup returns CDR1 LGHDT and CDR2 YNNKEL (reference sequence). V dropped 4 bases and J dropped 0; count of bases not matched to a gene: 9. CDR3 length: 17 residues. CDR3 sequence: CASSPEGGGGSYNEQFF. The DNA for the CDR3 is TGTGCCAGCAGCCCTGAAGGCGGGGGTGGCTCCTACAATGAGCAGTTCTTC.